What follows are 24 T cell receptor beta chains derived from one specimen sequenced in a study of blood T cell repertoires in COVID-19. Clones were sequenced by immunoSEQ multiplex PCR, and TCRdb holds only the in-frame ones, with some missing. This table has around 220,000 clones, approximately 91% appearing once. Sequencing was carried out using peripheral blood. The receptor set was obtained from a woman between 40 and 55 years old who had recovered from COVID-19.

This clone was seen a handful of times. The chain recombines TRBV11-3 with TRBJ2-1; D is unclear. V shed 9 bases and J shed 0 bases, with 9 bases lying between them. The CDR3 totals 13 residues. Germline-derived CDR1 and CDR2 are SGHNT and YENEEA. The CDR3: CASGLSSYNEQFF. The CDR3 DNA sequence: TGTGCCAGTGGGCTAAGCTCCTACAATGAGCAGTTCTTC. The full variable domain, with the rest looked up from reference TRBV11-3 and TRBJ2-1, is EAGVVQSPRYKIIEKKQPVAFWCNPISGHNTLYWYLQNLGQGPELLIRYENEEAVDDSQLPKDRFSAERLKGVDSTLKIQPAELGDSAVYLCASGLSSYNEQFFGPGTRLTVL.

This sequence joins TRBV3-1 (or the pseudogene TRBV3-2) and TRBJ2-3; D gene uncertain. V lost 2 bases and J 2 bases, leaving 8 bases between the germline ends. This CDR3 comprises 14 residues. Germline lookup yields CDR1 LGHDT and CDR2 YNNKEL (reference sequence). The CDR3 nucleotides are TGTGCCAGCAGCCAATATGGCTTCACAGATACGCAGTATTTT. Protein: CASSQYGFTDTQYF.

The chain couples TRBV30 to TRBJ1-4; weak D call: TRBD1 (5 bases). CDR1 is GTSNPN, CDR2 SVGIG, per germline (reference sequence). The V gene lost 2 bases and the J gene lost 8 bases, with 12 bases spanning the gap. The CDR3 totals 13 residues. CDR3: CAWSWGDREKLFF. Written as DNA, the CDR3 is TGTGCCTGGAGTTGGGGGGATCGCGAAAAACTGTTTTTT. Combining the CDR3 with reference TRBV30 and TRBJ1-4 gives the whole variable domain SQTIHQWPATLVQPVGSPLSLECTVEGTSNPNLYWYRQAAGRGLQLLFYSVGIGQISSEVPQNLSASRPQDRQFILSSKKLLLSDSGFYLCAWSWGDREKLFFGSGTQLSVL.

The chain couples TRBV18 to TRBJ2-1; 8 positions match TRBD2. This CDR3 comprises 15 residues. J gave up 8 bases and V 2 bases, and 8 bases lay outside the gene matches. Germline CDR1 reads KGHSH; CDR2 reads LQKENI. CDR3 residues: CASSPIAGRGDEQFF. CDR3 coding DNA: TGTGCCAGCTCACCAATAGCGGGAAGGGGGGATGAGCAGTTCTTC.

The V call is TRBV5-4, the J call TRBJ2-7; 7 nucleotides agree with TRBD2. This CDR3 has 15 residues. The ends lost 4 bases at V and 3 bases at J; junction bases unmatched: 10. The germline V gene encodes CDR1 SGHNT and CDR2 YYREEE (reference sequence). This CDR3 reads CASSLEGTTLYEQYF. CDR3 nucleotides: TGTGCCAGCAGCCTGGAAGGGACTACCCTCTACGAGCAGTACTTC.

The chain uses TRBV19 and TRBJ1-5, with 7 bases aligning to TRBD1. Germline V gene sequence: CDR1 LNHDA, CDR2 SQIVND (reference sequence). V was clipped by 5 bases and J by 5 bases; unmatched bases: 3. The CDR3 length is 13 residues. For the CDR3, the DNA is TGTGCCAGTAGTGGACAGGCCGATCAGCCCCAGCATTTT. This gives the protein CASSGQADQPQHF.

Only one count was recorded for this clone. The chain has TRBV3-1 (or the pseudogene TRBV3-2) and TRBJ2-6; weak D call: TRBD1 (5 bases). V was pared by 1 base and J by 2 bases, with 6 bases between. The CDR3 extends over 15 amino acids. Germline values: CDR1 LGHDT, CDR2 YNNKEL (reference sequence). This CDR3 is CASSQGRAGANVLTF. The CDR3 coding sequence is TGTGCCAGCAGCCAAGGCAGGGCTGGGGCCAACGTCCTGACTTTC.

The rearrangement links TRBV6-2 or TRBV6-3 to TRBJ2-2; D is ambiguous. Trimming removed 0 bases from V and 5 bases from J, with 7 bases in between. Germline CDR1 and CDR2: MNHEY and SVGEGT. The CDR3 is made up of 14 amino acids. The CDR3 coding sequence is TGTGCCAGCAGTTACTCGACTGCAACCGGGGAGCTGTTTTTT. This translates into CASSYSTATGELFF.

In its sample, this clone was seen a few times. The V gene is TRBV5-6, the J gene TRBJ1-5; D is unresolved. The germline V gene has CDR1 SGHDT and CDR2 YYEEEE. V lost 4 bases and J 6 bases, leaving 17 bases between the germline ends. The CDR3 covers 15 residues. CDR3 amino acids: CASSRFSTPSQPQHF. In DNA form, the CDR3 reads TGTGCCAGCAGCCGTTTCTCCACCCCGAGTCAGCCCCAGCATTTT.

This clone has a count of ten or more. This chain joins TRBV19 and TRBJ2-7, with 8 positions matching TRBD1. Germline loops: CDR1 LNHDA, CDR2 SQIVND (reference sequence). The junction had 5 bases not matched to a gene; V was cut back by 7 bases and J by 0 bases. The CDR3 contains 14 residues. This chain's CDR3 is CASKGQGYSYEQYF. The CDR3, as DNA: TGTGCCAGTAAAGGACAGGGCTACTCCTACGAGCAGTACTTC.

The genes are TRBV11-2 and TRBJ2-7, with 15 positions matching TRBD2. The CDR3 is 18 residues long. V trimming: 5 bases; J trimming: 3 bases; junction bases outside the gene matches: 11. Germline V gives CDR1 SGHAT, CDR2 FQNNGV. Written as DNA, the CDR3 is TGTGCCAGCAGCCCCGGACTAGCGGGAGGGCCTTTCCTCTACGAGCAGTACTTC. Translated: CASSPGLAGGPFLYEQYF.

V usage is TRBV7-2 and J usage is TRBJ1-6; D uncertain. Germline CDR1 and CDR2: SGHTA and FQGNSA. Trimming took 1 base from V and 10 from J, leaving 14 bases between them. This CDR3 has 15 residues. DNA of the CDR3: TGTGCCAGCAGCTTAGGCGTCGGGATGATATCACCCCTCCACTTT. Its protein product is CASSLGVGMISPLHF. The whole variable domain, remainder taken from reference TRBV7-2 and TRBJ1-6, is GAGVSQSPSNKVTEKGKDVELRCDPISGHTALYWYRQSLGQGLEFLIYFQGNSAPDKSGLPSDRFSAERTGGSVSTLTIQRTQQEDSAVYLCASSLGVGMISPLHFGNGTRLTVT.

CDR3: CASSDSLWRGYTF. CDR3 nucleotide sequence: TGTGCCAGCAGTGACTCCTTGTGGAGAGGCTACACCTTC. V is TRBV6-4 and J is TRBJ1-2, with no clear D. The germline V gene has CDR1 MRHNA and CDR2 SNTAGT. The CDR3 has 13 residues. Trimming shortened V by 0 bases and J by 8 bases, and 10 bases separated the two germline ends.

The chain joins TRBV10-1 to TRBJ1-1; a weak D match, TRBD1 (6 bases). The CDR3 is 17 amino acids. V was trimmed by 1 base and J by 3 bases, leaving 18 bases between them. The germline V gene has CDR1 WNHNN and CDR2 SYGVQD (reference sequence). CDR3 nucleotide sequence: TGCGCCAGCAGTGAGTGCGGGGGCAGGGGTTTTGACACTGAAGCTTTCTTT. This sequence encodes CASSECGGRGFDTEAFF.

The chain is built from TRBV28 and TRBJ2-5; D ambiguous. CDR3 size: 16 residues. Trimming took off 3 bases at V and 1 base at J, with 15 bases between the two ends. Germline CDR1 reads MDHEN; CDR2 reads SYDVKM. DNA for the CDR3: TGTGCCAGCAGTTTGGTGGGTTCAGGTTCCCAAGAGACCCAGTACTTC. Translating it yields CASSLVGSGSQETQYF. The whole variable domain, remainder taken from reference TRBV28 and TRBJ2-5, is DVKVTQSSRYLVKRTGEKVFLECVQDMDHENMFWYRQDPGLGLRLIYFSYDVKMKEKGDIPEGYSVSREKKERFSLILESASTNQTSMYLCASSLVGSGSQETQYFGPGTRLLVL.

The rearrangement uses TRBV2 and TRBJ2-3, with TRBD1 as a possible D gene (6 bases). This CDR3 is 12 amino acids long. The germline V gene encodes CDR1 SNHLY and CDR2 FYNNEI. With 6 bases removed from V and 5 bases from J, the gap between germline ends came to 9 bases. CDR3 residues: CASSLQGDTQYF. CDR3 sequence (DNA): TGTGCCAGCAGCCTACAGGGAGATACGCAGTATTTT.

The chain has TRBV28 and TRBJ1-5, with a tentative D call TRBD1 (6 bases). This CDR3 is built from 15 residues. CDR1 is MDHEN, CDR2 SYDVKM, per germline. V lost 6 bases and J 2 bases, leaving 14 bases between the germline ends. DNA for the CDR3: TGTGCCAGCAGGGAATCCAGGGGTGGCAATCAGCCCCAGCATTTT. Translated: CASRESRGGNQPQHF. Complete variable domain (other parts from reference TRBV28 and TRBJ1-5): DVKVTQSSRYLVKRTGEKVFLECVQDMDHENMFWYRQDPGLGLRLIYFSYDVKMKEKGDIPEGYSVSREKKERFSLILESASTNQTSMYLCASRESRGGNQPQHFGDGTRLSIL.

This chain connects TRBV3-1 (or the pseudogene TRBV3-2) to TRBJ2-7; D is undetermined. This CDR3 has 13 residues. CDR1 and CDR2 (germline): LGHDT, YNNKEL (reference sequence). V was shortened by 8 bases and J by 5 bases, with 16 bases between the two germline ends. CDR3 sequence: CASATEQSHEQYF. As DNA, the CDR3 is TGTGCCAGCGCAACCGAACAGAGCCACGAGCAGTACTTC.

This clone was found once. The chain recombines TRBV7-9 with TRBJ2-2; tentative D call: TRBD2 (5 bases). V lost 5 bases, J lost 4 bases, and 14 bases lay in between. The CDR3 has 15 residues. CDR1 and CDR2 (germline): SEHNR, FQNEAQ (reference sequence). CDR3 in DNA: TGTGCCAGCAGCCTCACTAGTTCCACCACCGGGGAGCTGTTTTTT. This encodes CASSLTSSTTGELFF. The whole variable domain, filled in from reference TRBV7-9 and TRBJ2-2, reads DTGVSQNPRHKITKRGQNVTFRCDPISEHNRLYWYRQTLGQGPEFLTYFQNEAQLEKSRLLSDRFSAERPKGSFSTLEIQRTEQGDSAMYLCASSLTSSTTGELFFGEGSRLTVL.

The J gene is TRBJ1-4, the V gene TRBV5-4; 7 bases are shared with TRBD1. CDR3 size: 15 residues. V lost 4 bases, J lost 1 base, and 4 bases stayed unmatched. Germline loops: CDR1 SGHNT, CDR2 YYREEE (reference sequence). The CDR3: CASSHQGETNEKLFF. CDR3 DNA: TGTGCCAGCAGCCACCAGGGGGAAACTAATGAAAAACTGTTTTTT.

The genes are TRBV29-1 and TRBJ2-3; 8 bases are a match to TRBD2. This CDR3 is built from 13 residues. J was trimmed by 1 base and V by 4 bases; bases with no gene match: 1. The V gene's germline CDR1 is SQVTM and CDR2 ANQGSEA. Here the CDR3 reads CSVAAGGTDTQYF. CDR3 sequence (DNA): TGCAGCGTTGCAGCGGGAGGCACAGATACGCAGTATTTT.

The rearrangement links TRBV6-6 to TRBJ2-3, with D perhaps TRBD1 (6 bases). Trimming cost V 5 bases and J 0 bases, with 15 bases left between them. There are 16 residues in the CDR3. Germline CDR1 is MNHNY and CDR2 is SVGAGI (reference sequence). CDR3 protein: CASSHVTGDSTDTQYF. CDR3 bases: TGTGCCAGCAGTCACGTGACAGGAGACAGCACAGATACGCAGTATTTT.

The rearrangement joins TRBV7-3 to TRBJ2-7; TRBD1 might be the D (6 bases). Germline V gene sequence: CDR1 SGHTA, CDR2 FQGTGA. This CDR3 has 15 residues. Trimming cost V 5 bases and J 2 bases, with 16 bases left between them. CDR3 region: CASSPTPGTTYEQYF. The CDR3, as DNA: TGTGCCAGCAGCCCTACCCCAGGGACAACCTACGAGCAGTACTTC. Supplemented by reference TRBV7-3 and TRBJ2-7, the full variable domain reads GAGVSQTPSNKVTEKGKYVELRCDPISGHTALYWYRQSLGQGPEFLIYFQGTGAADDSGLPNDRFFAVRPEGSVSTLKIQRTERGDSAVYLCASSPTPGTTYEQYFGPGTRLTVT.

Comments on this clone: Other nucleotide sequences from this sample produce the same CDR3. The chain links TRBV7-2 to TRBJ2-7, with TRBD1 matching 7 bases. J was trimmed by 2 bases and V by 5 bases; bases with no gene match: 6. The length of the CDR3 is 14 residues. Germline values: CDR1 SGHTA, CDR2 FQGNSA. This CDR3 is CASSLNRGPYEQYF. DNA for the CDR3: TGTGCCAGCAGCCTAAACAGGGGTCCCTACGAGCAGTACTTC.